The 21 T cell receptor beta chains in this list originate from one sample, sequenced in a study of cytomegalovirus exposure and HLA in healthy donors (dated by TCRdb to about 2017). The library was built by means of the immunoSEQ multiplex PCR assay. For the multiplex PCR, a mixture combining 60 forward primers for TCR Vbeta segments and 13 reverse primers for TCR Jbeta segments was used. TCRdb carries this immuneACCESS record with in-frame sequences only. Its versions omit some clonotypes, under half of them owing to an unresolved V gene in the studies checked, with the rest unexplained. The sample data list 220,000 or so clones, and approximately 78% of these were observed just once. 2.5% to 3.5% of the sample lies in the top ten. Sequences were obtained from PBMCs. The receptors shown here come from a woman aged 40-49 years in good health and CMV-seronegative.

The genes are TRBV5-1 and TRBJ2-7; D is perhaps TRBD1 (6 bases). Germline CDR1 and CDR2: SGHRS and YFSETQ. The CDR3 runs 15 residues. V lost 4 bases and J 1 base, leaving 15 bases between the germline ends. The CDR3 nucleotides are TGCGCCAGCAGCATGACAGGTCCTCTTTCCTACGAGCAGTACTTC. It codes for CASSMTGPLSYEQYF.

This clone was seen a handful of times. This CDR3 reads CASRGGGPRGEQYF. The CDR3, as DNA: TGTGCCAGCAGGGGAGGGGGACCCCGCGGCGAGCAGTACTTC. The chain is built from TRBV6-1 and TRBJ2-7; possibly TRBD2 for D (7 bases). The V end lost 6 bases, the J end lost 6 bases, and 18 bases lay between the germline ends. Germline CDR1 and CDR2: MNHNS and SASEGT. This CDR3 contains 14 residues.

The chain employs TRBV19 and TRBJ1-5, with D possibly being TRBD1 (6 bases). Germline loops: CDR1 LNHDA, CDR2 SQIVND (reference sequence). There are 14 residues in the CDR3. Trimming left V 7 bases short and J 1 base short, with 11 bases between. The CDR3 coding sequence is TGTGCCAGTACCCTCGGACAGAGCAATCAGCCCCAGCATTTT. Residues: CASTLGQSNQPQHF.

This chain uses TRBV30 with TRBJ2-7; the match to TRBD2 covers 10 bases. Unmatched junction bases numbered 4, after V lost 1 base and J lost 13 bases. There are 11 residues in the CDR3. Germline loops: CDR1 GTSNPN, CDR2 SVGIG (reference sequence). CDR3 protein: CAWSGSGRQYF. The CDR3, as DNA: TGTGCCTGGAGTGGTAGCGGGAGGCAATACTTC.

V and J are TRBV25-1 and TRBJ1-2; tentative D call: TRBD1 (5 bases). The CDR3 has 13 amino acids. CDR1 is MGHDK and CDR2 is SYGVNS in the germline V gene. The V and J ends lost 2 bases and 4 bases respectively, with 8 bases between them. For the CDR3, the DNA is TGTGCCAGCAGTGAAACAGGAATCTATGGCTACACCTTC. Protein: CASSETGIYGYTF.

The CDR3 bases are TGCGCCAGCAGTGCTGGGAGTCAGCCCCAGCATTTT. It yields the protein CASSAGSQPQHF. The chain has TRBV10-1 and TRBJ1-5; D uncertain. The CDR3 runs 12 residues. Germline V gene lookup returns CDR1 WNHNN and CDR2 SYGVQD (reference sequence). Trimming pared 4 bases from V and 6 bases from J, leaving 7 bases between.

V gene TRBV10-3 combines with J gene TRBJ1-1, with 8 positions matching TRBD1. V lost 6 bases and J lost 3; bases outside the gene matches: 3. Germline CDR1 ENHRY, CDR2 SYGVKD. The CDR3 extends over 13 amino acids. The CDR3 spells CAIRQGEDTEAFF. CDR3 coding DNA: TGTGCCATCAGACAGGGGGAGGACACTGAAGCTTTCTTT.

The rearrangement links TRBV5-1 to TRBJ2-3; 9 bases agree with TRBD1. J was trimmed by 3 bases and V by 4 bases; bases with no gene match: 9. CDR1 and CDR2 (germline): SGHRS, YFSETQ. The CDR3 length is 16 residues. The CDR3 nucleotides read TGCGCCAGCAGCATAGGGACAGGGCATAGAACAGATACGCAGTATTTT. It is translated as CASSIGTGHRTDTQYF.

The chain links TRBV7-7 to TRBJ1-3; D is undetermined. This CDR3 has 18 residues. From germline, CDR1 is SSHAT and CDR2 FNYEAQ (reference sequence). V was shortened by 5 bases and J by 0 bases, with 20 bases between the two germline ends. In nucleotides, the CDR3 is TGTGCCAGCAGCCGACATCAGAGCACTCACTCCTCTGGAAACACCATATATTTT. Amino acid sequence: CASSRHQSTHSSGNTIYF.

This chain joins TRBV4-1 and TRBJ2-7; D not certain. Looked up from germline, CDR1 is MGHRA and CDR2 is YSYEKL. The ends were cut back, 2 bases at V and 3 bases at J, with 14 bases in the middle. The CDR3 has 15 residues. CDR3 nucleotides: TGCGCCAGCAGCCAAAATCTCCCCGGCGGCTACGAGCAGTACTTC. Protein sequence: CASSQNLPGGYEQYF.

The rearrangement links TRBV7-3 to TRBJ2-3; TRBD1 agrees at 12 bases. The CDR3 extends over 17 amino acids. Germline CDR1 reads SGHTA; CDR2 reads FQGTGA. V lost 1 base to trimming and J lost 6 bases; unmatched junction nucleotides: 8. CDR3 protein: CASSLIGTGGPVDTQYF. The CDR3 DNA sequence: TGTGCCAGCAGCTTAATCGGGACAGGGGGCCCCGTGGATACGCAGTATTTT.

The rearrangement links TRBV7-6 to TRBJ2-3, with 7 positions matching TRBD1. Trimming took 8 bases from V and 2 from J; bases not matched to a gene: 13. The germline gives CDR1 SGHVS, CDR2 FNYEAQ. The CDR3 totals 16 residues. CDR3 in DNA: TGTGCCAGCCAGCAGCTGACAGGGATTACCACAGATACGCAGTATTTT. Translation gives CASQQLTGITTDTQYF.

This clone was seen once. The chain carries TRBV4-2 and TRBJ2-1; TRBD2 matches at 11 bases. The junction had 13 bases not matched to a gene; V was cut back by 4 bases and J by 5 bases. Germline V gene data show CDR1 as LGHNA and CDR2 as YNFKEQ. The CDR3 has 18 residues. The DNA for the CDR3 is TGTGCCAGCAGCCCGGGGGGACTAGCGGCGGGACCCCACAATGAGCAGTTCTTC. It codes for CASSPGGLAAGPHNEQFF.

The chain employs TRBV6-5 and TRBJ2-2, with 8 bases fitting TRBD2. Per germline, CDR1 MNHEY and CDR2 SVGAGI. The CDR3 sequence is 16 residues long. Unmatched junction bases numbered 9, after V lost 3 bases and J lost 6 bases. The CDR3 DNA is TGTGCCAGCAGTTATAATGCGGGAGGATCGGCCGGGGAGCTGTTTTTT. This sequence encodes CASSYNAGGSAGELFF.

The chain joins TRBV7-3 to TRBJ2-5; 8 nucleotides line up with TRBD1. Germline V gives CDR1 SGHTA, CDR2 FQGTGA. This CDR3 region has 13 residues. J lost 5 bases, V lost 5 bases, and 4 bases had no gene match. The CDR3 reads CASSAYRGETQYF. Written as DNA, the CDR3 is TGTGCCAGCAGCGCCTACAGGGGGGAGACCCAGTACTTC. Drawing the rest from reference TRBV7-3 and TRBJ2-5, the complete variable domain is GAGVSQTPSNKVTEKGKYVELRCDPISGHTALYWYRQSLGQGPEFLIYFQGTGAADDSGLPNDRFFAVRPEGSVSTLKIQRTERGDSAVYLCASSAYRGETQYFGPGTRLLVL.

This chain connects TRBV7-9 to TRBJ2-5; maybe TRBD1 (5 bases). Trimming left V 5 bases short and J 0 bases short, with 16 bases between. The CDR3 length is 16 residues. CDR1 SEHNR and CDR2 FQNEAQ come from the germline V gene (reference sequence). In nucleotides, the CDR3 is TGTGCCAGCAGCCTACGATTGACAGTAAACCAAGAGACCCAGTACTTC. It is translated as CASSLRLTVNQETQYF.

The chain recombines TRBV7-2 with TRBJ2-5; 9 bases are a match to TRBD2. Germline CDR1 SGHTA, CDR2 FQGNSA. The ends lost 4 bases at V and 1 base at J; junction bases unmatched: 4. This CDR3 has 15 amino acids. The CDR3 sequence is CASSSSSGAQETQYF. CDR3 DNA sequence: TGTGCCAGCAGCTCGTCTAGCGGGGCCCAAGAGACCCAGTACTTC.

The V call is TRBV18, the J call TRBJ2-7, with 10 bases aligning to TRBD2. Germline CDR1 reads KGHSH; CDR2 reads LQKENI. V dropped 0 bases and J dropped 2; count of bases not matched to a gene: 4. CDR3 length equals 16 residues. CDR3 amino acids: CASSPPNLAGAYEQYF. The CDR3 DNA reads TGTGCCAGCTCACCACCGAACCTAGCGGGAGCCTACGAGCAGTACTTC. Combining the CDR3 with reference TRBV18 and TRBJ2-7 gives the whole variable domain NAGVMQNPRHLVRRRGQEARLRCSPMKGHSHVYWYRQLPEEGLKFMVYLQKENIIDESGMPKERFSAEFPKEGPSILRIQQVVRGDSAAYFCASSPPNLAGAYEQYFGPGTRLTVT.

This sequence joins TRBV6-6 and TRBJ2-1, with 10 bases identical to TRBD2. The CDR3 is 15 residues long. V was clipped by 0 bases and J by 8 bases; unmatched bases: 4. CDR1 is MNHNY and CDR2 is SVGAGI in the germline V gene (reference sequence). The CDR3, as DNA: TGTGCCAGCAGTTACTCTTCTAGCGGGAGATATGAGCAGTTCTTC. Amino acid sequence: CASSYSSSGRYEQFF.

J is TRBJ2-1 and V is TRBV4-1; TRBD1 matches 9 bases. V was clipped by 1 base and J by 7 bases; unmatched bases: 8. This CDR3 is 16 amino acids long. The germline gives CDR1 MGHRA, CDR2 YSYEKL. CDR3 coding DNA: TGCGCCAGCAGCCAAGCACAGGGGGCGCATGGGAATGAGCAGTTCTTC. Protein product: CASSQAQGAHGNEQFF.

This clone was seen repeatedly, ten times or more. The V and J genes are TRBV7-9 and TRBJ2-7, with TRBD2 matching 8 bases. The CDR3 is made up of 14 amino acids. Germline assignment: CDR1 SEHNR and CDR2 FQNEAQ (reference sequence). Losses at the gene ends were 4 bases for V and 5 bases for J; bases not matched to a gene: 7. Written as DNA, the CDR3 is TGTGCCAGCAGCTCGGGACTAGGTTCCCACGAGCAGTACTTC. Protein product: CASSSGLGSHEQYF. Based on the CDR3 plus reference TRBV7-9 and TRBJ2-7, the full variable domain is DTGVSQNPRHKITKRGQNVTFRCDPISEHNRLYWYRQTLGQGPEFLTYFQNEAQLEKSRLLSDRFSAERPKGSFSTLEIQRTEQGDSAMYLCASSSGLGSHEQYFGPGTRLTVT.